The 32 T cell receptor beta chains given below trace back to one sample, sequenced in a study of blood T cells in healthy people across ages. Together with a sample-barcoded 5' primer, a J-beta primer mix was included in a second PCR lasting 7 to 11 cycles. A single record per CDR3 protein comes from TCRdb applying MiXCR to the 5' RACE reads. The top ten hold roughly a fifth of the sample, which has hundreds of thousands of distinct CDR3 sequences, roughly 44% seen once. The sequenced material came from blood. These receptors all come from a man aged 55-75 years in good health.

This clonotype has just a few counts. This chain links TRBV7-7 with TRBJ2-5, with D possibly being TRBD1 (5 bases). CDR3 size: 13 residues. Germline CDR1 SSHAT, CDR2 FNYEAQ (reference sequence). The CDR3 DNA sequence: TGTGCTAGTAAAGACAGTAACCAAGAGACCCAGTACTTC. Residues: CASKDSNQETQYF.

The J gene is TRBJ2-1, the V gene TRBV7-9; D is uncertain. The end of the DNA aligns better with TRBJ2-7, so the J call may be wrong. The length of the CDR3 is 13 residues. CDR1 and CDR2 (germline): SEHNR, FQNEAQ (reference sequence). The CDR3 sequence is CASNPEGYNEQYF. The CDR3 DNA is TGTGCCAGTAACCCTGAAGGTTACAATGAGCAGTACTTC.

The chain couples TRBV20-1 to TRBJ2-1; the D gene could be TRBD1 or TRBD2 (5 bases each). Germline V gene lookup returns CDR1 DFQATT and CDR2 SNEGSKA (reference sequence). Trimming took off 3 bases at V and 5 bases at J, with 17 bases between the two ends. There are 15 residues in the CDR3. CDR3 residues: CSASRPGTLNNEQFF. The CDR3 DNA reads TGCAGTGCTAGCCGTCCCGGGACCCTCAACAATGAGCAGTTCTTC.

V usage is TRBV4-3 and J usage is TRBJ1-5; D is unclear. The germline V gene has CDR1 LGHNA and CDR2 YSLEER. V was clipped by 0 bases and J by 3 bases, with 9 bases between them. CDR3 length: 15 amino acids. The chain's CDR3 is CASSQDSFPNQPQHF. The CDR3 nucleotides read TGCGCCAGCAGCCAAGATAGTTTTCCCAATCAGCCCCAGCATTTT.

This sequence joins TRBV12-3 or TRBV12-4 and TRBJ2-1; 8 bases agree with TRBD2. With 3 bases clipped from V and 5 bases from J, the junction kept 9 bases outside the gene matches. This CDR3 has 16 residues. The CDR3 loop reads CASSFGLAGPDNEQFF. DNA of the CDR3: TGTGCCAGCAGTTTCGGGTTAGCGGGGCCGGACAATGAGCAGTTCTTC.

This clonotype was found a few times. The chain combines TRBV5-1 with TRBJ1-4; D is undetermined. V was clipped by 4 bases and J by 4 bases, with 11 bases between them. From germline, CDR1 is SGHRS and CDR2 YFSETQ. There are 14 residues in the CDR3. CDR3 loop: CASSHTDLNEKLFF. The DNA of the CDR3 is TGCGCCAGCAGCCACACAGATCTTAATGAAAAACTGTTTTTT. Full variable domain (rest looked up from reference TRBV5-1 and TRBJ1-4): KAGVTQTPRYLIKTRGQQVTLSCSPISGHRSVSWYQQTPGQGLQFLFEYFSETQRNKGNFPGRFSGRQFSNSRSEMNVSTLELGDSALYLCASSHTDLNEKLFFGSGTQLSVL.

The chain recombines TRBV5-8 with TRBJ1-2; no firm D call. Looked up from germline, CDR1 is SGHTS and CDR2 is YDEGEE. V shed 4 bases and J shed 4 bases, with 14 bases lying between them. This CDR3 spans 14 amino acids. CDR3 nucleotide sequence: TGTGCCAGCAGCGTCGCACCAGTGTTCTATGGCTACACCTTC. Translated: CASSVAPVFYGYTF.

The chain employs TRBV6-1 and TRBJ2-3; 7 bases align to TRBD2. The CDR3 runs to 16 residues. CDR1 and CDR2 (germline): MNHNS, SASEGT. Losses at the gene ends were 0 bases for V and 4 bases for J; bases not matched to a gene: 7. The CDR3 bases are TGTGCCAGCAGTGAAGCTTTAGCGGGTGGCGCAGATACGCAGTATTTT. Residues: CASSEALAGGADTQYF.

This clonotype was detected only a few times. The junction differs from germline at one of its ends, possibly a read error. The chain employs TRBV7-2 and TRBJ2-1; 11 bases match TRBD2. Germline V gives CDR1 SGHTA, CDR2 FQGNSA. The CDR3 runs 15 residues. The CDR3 DNA sequence: TGTGCCAGCAGATTAGCGGGGGGGCCATTGGATGAGCAGTTCTTC. It yields the protein CASRLAGGPLDEQFF.

This chain connects TRBV11-2 to TRBJ2-5; 9 bases fit TRBD2. Germline assignment: CDR1 SGHAT and CDR2 FQNNGV. This CDR3 comprises 15 residues. The J segment lost 11 bases and the V segment lost 1 base, leaving 11 bases of the junction unmatched. CDR3: CASSLGASGIREQYF. CDR3 coding DNA: TGTGCCAGCAGCTTAGGGGCTAGCGGGATTCGGGAGCAGTACTTC.

The chain employs TRBV7-9 and TRBJ2-7, with D perhaps assigned TRBD1 or TRBD2 (6 bases each). Trimming pared 1 base from V and 1 base from J, leaving 11 bases between. The germline V gene encodes CDR1 SEHNR and CDR2 FQNEAQ (reference sequence). This CDR3 is built from 15 residues. CDR3 in DNA: TGTGCCAGCAGCTTAGGGGGGGCCGGATCCTACGAGCAGTACTTC. This codes for CASSLGGAGSYEQYF.

V and J are TRBV20-1 and TRBJ1-5; D is unclear. Germline V gives CDR1 DFQATT, CDR2 SNEGSKA (reference sequence). The V end was cut by 3 bases, the J end by 4 bases, with 13 bases between. The CDR3 runs to 14 residues. The DNA for the CDR3 is TGCAGTGCTAGGTTTCCGATGAGTAATCAGCCCCAGCATTTT. Translation: CSARFPMSNQPQHF.

This clonotype was picked up a small number of times. The chain couples TRBV2 to TRBJ2-3; 11 nucleotides align to TRBD1. Germline-derived CDR1 and CDR2 are SNHLY and FYNNEI. The CDR3 covers 14 residues. Trimming took 7 bases from V and 5 from J; bases not matched to a gene: 5. CDR3: CASNMDRGQDTQYF. The CDR3 bases are TGTGCCAGCAACATGGACAGGGGGCAAGATACGCAGTATTTT. The entire variable domain, with the rest obtained from reference TRBV2 and TRBJ2-3, is as follows: EPEVTQTPSHQVTQMGQEVILRCVPISNHLYFYWYRQILGQKVEFLVSFYNNEISEKSEIFDDQFSVERPDGSNFTLKIRSTKLEDSAMYFCASNMDRGQDTQYFGPGTRLTVL.

This clonotype was seen only a few times. This chain connects TRBV3-1 to TRBJ1-6; D is unresolved. The CDR3 contains 15 residues. The germline V gene encodes CDR1 LGHDT and CDR2 YNNKEL (reference sequence). V was trimmed by 1 base and J by 5 bases, leaving 9 bases between them. The CDR3 loop reads CASSQGWINNSPLHF. The CDR3 DNA reads TGTGCCAGCAGCCAAGGATGGATTAATAATTCACCCCTCCACTTT.

This clonotype occurred once. This chain joins TRBV7-3 and TRBJ2-3; 11 nucleotides align to TRBD2. Germline V gives CDR1 SGHTA, CDR2 FQGTGA. The CDR3 consists of 17 residues. J was trimmed by 2 bases and V by 2 bases; bases with no gene match: 6. The DNA for the CDR3 is TGTGCCAGCAGCTTATGGTCTAGCGGGGGGTACACAGATACGCAGTATTTT. As protein: CASSLWSSGGYTDTQYF.

This clonotype was seen ten or more times. The rearrangement joins TRBV12-3 or TRBV12-4 to TRBJ2-5, with D perhaps matching TRBD2 (5 bases). The CDR3 totals 16 residues. V gave up 6 bases and J gave up 1 base, with 18 bases separating them. The CDR3 protein is CASRNGLGKGQETQYF. CDR3 bases: TGTGCCAGCAGGAACGGACTGGGGAAGGGCCAAGAGACCCAGTACTTC.

The chain employs TRBV11-2 and TRBJ2-1, with D perhaps given as TRBD1 or TRBD2 (7 bases each). This CDR3 has 17 amino acids. Germline V gene data show CDR1 as SGHAT and CDR2 as FQNNGV. Trimming took off 3 bases at V and 4 bases at J, with 19 bases between the two ends. The CDR3 here is CASSFPGRGGSYNEQFF. The CDR3 nucleotides read TGTGCCAGCAGCTTCCCGGGCAGGGGGGGCAGTTACAATGAGCAGTTCTTC.

The J gene is TRBJ2-1, the V gene TRBV11-2; 12 nucleotides agree with TRBD2. The germline gives CDR1 SGHAT, CDR2 FQNNGV. This CDR3 is built from 18 residues. V trimming: 1 base; J trimming: 0 bases; junction bases outside the gene matches: 4. The CDR3 DNA reads TGTGCCAGCAGCTTAGTCGGACTAGCGGGGAGCTCCTACAATGAGCAGTTCTTC. Translation: CASSLVGLAGSSYNEQFF.

The rearrangement links TRBV9 to TRBJ2-7; D possibly corresponds to TRBD2 (6 bases). This CDR3 contains 14 residues. Trimming took 4 bases from V and 4 from J, leaving 15 bases between them. Germline assignment: CDR1 SGDLS and CDR2 YYNGEE. The CDR3 DNA is TGTGCCAGCAGCCCCCGACTAGGATCTTACGAGCAGTACTTC. This gives the protein CASSPRLGSYEQYF.

This clonotype showed up just a few times. This rearrangement joins TRBV5-1 to TRBJ2-4, with a possible D match to TRBD1 (6 bases). Trimming removed 3 bases at V and 8 bases at J, with 15 bases between. The germline V gene encodes CDR1 SGHRS and CDR2 YFSETQ. This CDR3 spans 14 amino acids. In DNA form, the CDR3 reads TGCGCCAGCAGCTACGGACAGCCGCGGGACATTCAGTACTTC. It codes for CASSYGQPRDIQYF.

The V gene is TRBV6-1, the J gene TRBJ2-5, with a possible D match to TRBD2 (5 bases). The V gene lost 10 bases and the J gene lost 11 bases, with 26 bases spanning the gap. This CDR3 is 14 amino acids long. The germline V gene encodes CDR1 MNHNS and CDR2 SASEGT. CDR3 DNA sequence: TGTGCCACTAAGAGGACGGGAAGCTACAATGAGCAGTACTTC. Translation gives CATKRTGSYNEQYF.

The V and J genes are TRBV7-8 and TRBJ2-1; perhaps TRBD2 as D (6 bases). This CDR3 has 15 residues. Trimming removed 6 bases from V and 4 bases from J, with 16 bases in between. Germline V CDR1 and CDR2: SGHVS, FQNEAQ. CDR3 residues: CASSSLATEYNEQFF. The CDR3 DNA reads as TGTGCCAGCAGTTCTCTAGCGACCGAATACAATGAGCAGTTCTTC.

This chain connects TRBV20-1 to TRBJ2-1, with 11 bases matching TRBD2. The J call is doubtful: the DNA matches TRBJ2-7 better. The CDR3 loop spans 15 amino acids. Per germline, CDR1 DFQATT and CDR2 SNEGSKA (reference sequence). The CDR3 DNA follows: TGCAGTGCTAGAATAGCGGGGGGGTGGTACAATGAGCAGTACTTC. Amino acids: CSARIAGGWYNEQYF.

There are a few counts of this clonotype. The genes are TRBV29-1 and TRBJ2-2; no clear D gene. The CDR3 is made up of 11 amino acids. Trimming stripped 4 bases from V and 4 bases from J, with 4 bases between. The germline gives CDR1 SQVTM, CDR2 ANQGSEA. The CDR3 nucleotides are TGCAGCGTTGGGAGCACCGGGGAGCTGTTTTTT. This translates into CSVGSTGELFF.

The V gene is TRBV12-3 or TRBV12-4, the J gene TRBJ2-5; TRBD1 agrees at 8 bases. The V segment lost 1 base and the J segment 7 bases; nucleotides outside the gene matches: 5. The CDR3 extends over 14 amino acids. CDR3 bases: TGTGCCAGCAGTTTAGATACAGGGGGAAGGACCCAGTACTTC. Amino acids: CASSLDTGGRTQYF.

Worth noting for this clonotype: It may be a read error: a sequence one base away is much more abundant. The chain joins TRBV7-2 to TRBJ2-5; D call uncertain. Germline values: CDR1 SGHTA, CDR2 FQGNSA. The CDR3 has 15 residues. The germline V and J ends were trimmed by 5 bases and 5 bases, with 18 bases remaining between them. The chain's CDR3 is CASSPQANPGETQYF. CDR3 coding DNA: TGTGCCAGCAGCCCCCAAGCGAATCCCGGGGAGACCCAGTACTTC.

The chain combines TRBV2 with TRBJ2-7; tentatively, D is TRBD1 or TRBD2 (7 bases each). CDR1 and CDR2 from the germline V gene are SNHLY and FYNNEI. The CDR3 sequence is 13 residues long. Trimming removed 2 bases at V and 12 bases at J, with 17 bases between. The CDR3: CASSERQGGFRYF. As DNA, the CDR3 is TGTGCCAGCAGTGAACGGCAGGGGGGGTTTCGGTACTTC.

This clonotype was detected a few times. The chain is built from TRBV7-2 and TRBJ2-6; TRBD1 is a possible D gene (5 bases). The germline V gene encodes CDR1 SGHTA and CDR2 FQGNSA. The CDR3 loop spans 18 amino acids. Trimming stripped 1 base from V and 0 bases from J, with 13 bases between. CDR3 in amino acids: CASSLGAGINSGANVLTF. CDR3 coding DNA: TGTGCCAGCAGCTTAGGGGCAGGGATCAACTCTGGGGCCAACGTCCTGACTTTC. Full variable domain (remainder filled in from reference TRBV7-2 and TRBJ2-6): GAGVSQSPSNKVTEKGKDVELRCDPISGHTALYWYRQSLGQGLEFLIYFQGNSAPDKSGLPSDRFSAERTGGSVSTLTIQRTQQEDSAVYLCASSLGAGINSGANVLTFGAGSRLTVL.

The genes are TRBV12-3 or TRBV12-4 and TRBJ1-5; unclear D gene. V gave up 0 bases and J gave up 4 bases, with 10 bases separating them. This CDR3 is 15 amino acids long. The CDR3 DNA is TGTGCCAGCAGTTTAGCGGGCAGCTTTAATCAGCCCCAGCATTTT. Its translation: CASSLAGSFNQPQHF.

The V gene is TRBV5-1, the J gene TRBJ2-7, with 9 bases identical to TRBD1. V was pared by 0 bases and J by 0 bases, with 1 base of the junction left unmatched. The CDR3 consists of 15 residues. In germline, CDR1 is SGHRS, CDR2 YFSETQ. The CDR3 DNA is TGCGCCAGCAGCTTGGGGGACAGGGACTCCTACGAGCAGTACTTC. Residues: CASSLGDRDSYEQYF.

This clonotype was seen ten or more times. The chain joins TRBV4-3 to TRBJ2-7; 9 positions agree with TRBD1. Unmatched junction bases numbered 4, after V lost 4 bases and J lost 3 bases. Germline V CDR1 and CDR2: LGHNA, YSLEER. The CDR3 is 14 residues long. DNA of the CDR3: TGCGCCAGCAGCCGAGACAGGGGGATCTACGAGCAGTACTTC. This codes for CASSRDRGIYEQYF.

V gene TRBV10-3 combines with J gene TRBJ2-3; 7 bases are a match to TRBD1. This CDR3 contains 13 residues. Germline CDR1 ENHRY, CDR2 SYGVKD. V shed 6 bases, J shed 5 bases, and the junction held 5 bases outside the gene matches. CDR3 residues: CAISNRGLDTQYF. The CDR3, as DNA: TGTGCCATCAGCAACAGGGGTTTAGATACGCAGTATTTT.